Following are 11 T cell receptor beta chains from one sample sequenced in a study of blood T cell repertoires in COVID-19. This table comes from immunoSEQ multiplex PCR, and its TCRdb copy is limited to in-frame clones, with some not included. The sample has about 170,000 clones, 84% seen once. The sample comprised peripheral blood. Receptor source: a man aged 40-49 years who had recovered from COVID-19.

In this sample, this clone turned up once. The chain uses TRBV11-3 and TRBJ2-5; 10 bases are a match to TRBD2. There are 15 residues in the CDR3. V lost 5 bases and J lost 5; bases outside the gene matches: 8. Germline V CDR1 and CDR2: SGHNT, YENEEA. The CDR3 reads CASSPRAGGLETQYF. CDR3 DNA: TGTGCCAGCAGCCCACGAGCGGGGGGGCTGGAGACCCAGTACTTC.

The chain carries TRBV18 and TRBJ2-5; 7 nucleotides line up with TRBD1. This CDR3 contains 16 residues. Per germline, CDR1 KGHSH and CDR2 LQKENI. V shed 0 bases, J shed 4 bases, and the junction held 8 bases outside the gene matches. CDR3 residues: CASSPPRQGFVETQYF. The CDR3 nucleotides are TGTGCCAGCTCACCACCGAGACAGGGTTTTGTAGAGACCCAGTACTTC.

CDR3 in amino acids: CASSQSTSGGANEQFF. The CDR3 coding sequence is TGTGCCAGCAGCCAAAGTACTAGCGGGGGGGCGAATGAGCAGTTCTTC. The chain carries TRBV5-4 and TRBJ2-1, with TRBD2 matching 13 bases. This CDR3 contains 16 residues. Germline loops: CDR1 SGHNT, CDR2 YYREEE (reference sequence). The V gene end was trimmed by 4 bases and the J gene end by 7 bases; junction bases not matched to a gene: 8.

The chain joins TRBV10-3 to TRBJ2-2; 9 bases are a match to TRBD1. Germline lookup yields CDR1 ENHRY and CDR2 SYGVKD. With 10 bases clipped from V and 1 base from J, the junction kept 10 bases outside the gene matches. The CDR3 length is 16 residues. The CDR3, as DNA: TGTGCCACCTCACCCTCGGACAGGGGGAACACCGGGGAGCTGTTTTTT. Amino acid sequence: CATSPSDRGNTGELFF.

The genes are TRBV10-1 and TRBJ1-5; 7 bases fit TRBD1. The CDR3 covers 15 residues. CDR1 WNHNN and CDR2 SYGVQD come from the germline V gene (reference sequence). V shed 4 bases and J 0 bases; nucleotides not matched to a gene: 3. In DNA form, the CDR3 reads TGCGCCAGCAGTGCTGGGACAGATAGCAATCAGCCCCAGCATTTT. Translation gives CASSAGTDSNQPQHF.

This chain links TRBV2 with TRBJ1-4; D uncertain. V lost 5 bases and J lost 6, with 7 bases in between. The CDR3 extends over 12 amino acids. Germline loops: CDR1 SNHLY, CDR2 FYNNEI. This chain's CDR3 is CASSSIDEKLFF. The DNA for the CDR3 is TGTGCCAGCAGTTCAATAGATGAAAAACTGTTTTTT.

This clone was seen once. This sequence joins TRBV11-3 and TRBJ2-1; TRBD2 matches at 10 bases. Germline assignment: CDR1 SGHNT and CDR2 YENEEA. V lost 4 bases, J lost 9 bases, and 6 bases stayed unmatched. CDR3 length: 14 amino acids. The CDR3 sequence is CASSSGLAAAEQFF. The CDR3 DNA reads TGTGCCAGCAGCTCAGGACTAGCGGCGGCTGAGCAGTTCTTC.

This chain joins TRBV28 and TRBJ2-7, with TRBD2 matching 7 bases. V dropped 5 bases and J dropped 5; count of bases not matched to a gene: 9. The CDR3 is 14 amino acids. Germline-derived CDR1 and CDR2 are MDHEN and SYDVKM. In DNA, the CDR3 is TGTGCCAGCAGTGGCTTTGCGGGAGATAACGAGCAGTACTTC. It yields the protein CASSGFAGDNEQYF.

The chain links TRBV5-6 to TRBJ2-7; D is unclear. V was pared by 0 bases and J by 4 bases, with 14 bases between. Germline lookup yields CDR1 SGHDT and CDR2 YYEEEE. The CDR3 is made up of 15 amino acids. CDR3 loop: CASSLVETSFYEQYF. The CDR3 DNA reads as TGTGCCAGCAGCTTGGTGGAGACGTCCTTTTACGAGCAGTACTTC.

The chain couples TRBV9 to TRBJ2-2, with D perhaps matching TRBD2 (6 bases). The germline CDR1 and CDR2 sequences are SGDLS and YYNGEE. Trimming removed 0 bases at V and 0 bases at J, with 12 bases between. The CDR3 runs to 17 residues. This CDR3 reads CASSVARGGPNTGELFF. CDR3 nucleotide sequence: TGTGCCAGCAGCGTAGCTAGGGGAGGCCCGAACACCGGGGAGCTGTTTTTT.

V usage is TRBV7-9 and J usage is TRBJ2-1, with a possible D match to TRBD1 (5 bases). The V gene's germline CDR1 is SEHNR and CDR2 FQNEAQ (reference sequence). V lost 1 base and J lost 7, with 11 bases in between. There are 14 residues in the CDR3. The CDR3 sequence: CASSLGADINEQFF. The CDR3 nucleotides are TGTGCCAGCAGCTTAGGGGCGGACATTAATGAGCAGTTCTTC.